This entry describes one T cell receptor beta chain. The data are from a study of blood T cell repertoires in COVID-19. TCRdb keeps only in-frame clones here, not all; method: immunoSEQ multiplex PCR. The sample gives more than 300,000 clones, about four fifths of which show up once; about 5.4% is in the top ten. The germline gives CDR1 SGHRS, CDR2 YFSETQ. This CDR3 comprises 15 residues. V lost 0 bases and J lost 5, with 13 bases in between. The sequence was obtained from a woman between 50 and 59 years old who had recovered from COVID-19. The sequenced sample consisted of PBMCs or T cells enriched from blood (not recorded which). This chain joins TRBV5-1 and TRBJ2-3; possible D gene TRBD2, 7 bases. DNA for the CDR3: TGCGCCAGCAGCTTGGCCGGGGGGCCGGGAGATACGCAGTATTTT. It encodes CASSLAGGPGDTQYF. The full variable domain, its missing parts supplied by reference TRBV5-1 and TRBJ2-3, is KAGVTQTPRYLIKTRGQQVTLSCSPISGHRSVSWYQQTPGQGLQFLFEYFSETQRNKGNFPGRFSGRQFSNSRSEMNVSTLELGDSALYLCASSLAGGPGDTQYFGPGTRLTVL.